Shown below are 32 T cell receptor beta chains from a single sample sequenced in a study of cytomegalovirus exposure and HLA in healthy donors. PCR used 60 Vbeta primers and 13 Jbeta primers. Measured with immunoSEQ multiplex PCR; TCRdb has only the in-frame clones, and not every one. The repertoire holds approximately 90,000 clones, around 77% seen once, with more than 3.5% in the top ten. The sample taken for sequencing was PBMCs. The origin of the receptors is a man aged 30 to 39 in good health and CMV-seronegative.

A few counts support this clone. The rearrangement uses TRBV9 and TRBJ2-5, with TRBD2 as a possible D gene (6 bases). V shed 3 bases and J shed 4 bases, with 16 bases lying between them. Germline CDR1 reads SGDLS; CDR2 reads YYNGEE. The CDR3 sequence is 15 residues long. In nucleotides, the CDR3 is TGTGCCAGCAGCGCAGGAGGGACCTTGGGAGAGACCCAGTACTTC. Translated: CASSAGGTLGETQYF.

The chain joins TRBV6-6 to TRBJ2-7; weak D call: TRBD1 (6 bases). Germline lookup yields CDR1 MNHNY and CDR2 SVGAGI (reference sequence). The V end lost 6 bases, the J end lost 6 bases, and 12 bases lay between the germline ends. The CDR3 extends over 12 amino acids. CDR3 sequence: CASSPTGIEQYF. For the CDR3, the DNA is TGTGCCAGCAGCCCAACAGGGATCGAGCAGTACTTC.

The CDR3 here is CASSVGGGGYNEQFF. The CDR3 DNA follows: TGTGCCAGCAGCGTAGGGGGCGGGGGGTACAATGAGCAGTTCTTC. The chain uses TRBV9 and TRBJ2-1; 8 bases line up with TRBD2. The CDR3 has 15 residues. V dropped 0 bases and J dropped 4; count of bases not matched to a gene: 3. Germline CDR1 reads SGDLS; CDR2 reads YYNGEE.

Regarding this clone: Other DNA sequences in this sample translate to the same CDR3. The chain has TRBV4-2 and TRBJ1-1; D not resolved. Germline V gene data show CDR1 as LGHNA and CDR2 as YNFKEQ. The CDR3 runs to 13 residues. The germline V and J ends were trimmed by 3 bases and 0 bases, with 5 bases remaining between them. The CDR3 sequence: CASSQTVNTEAFF. CDR3 coding DNA: TGTGCCAGCAGCCAGACTGTGAACACTGAAGCTTTCTTT.

The chain carries TRBV6-5 and TRBJ2-5; 7 bases line up with TRBD1. Germline-derived CDR1 and CDR2 are MNHEY and SVGAGI. J gave up 2 bases and V 0 bases, and 6 bases lay outside the gene matches. The CDR3 length is 16 residues. In DNA form, the CDR3 reads TGTGCCAGCAGTTACTCGCTAGGGACAGCTCAAGAGACCCAGTACTTC. Amino acid sequence: CASSYSLGTAQETQYF.

The CDR3, as DNA: TGTGCCAGTAGTATGGTTGAGGGGGCGAGTGGCTACACCTTC. Encoded protein: CASSMVEGASGYTF. The chain recombines TRBV19 with TRBJ1-2, with 7 bases identical to TRBD1. V was clipped by 3 bases and J by 7 bases; unmatched bases: 8. Looked up from germline, CDR1 is LNHDA and CDR2 is SQIVND (reference sequence). This CDR3 comprises 14 residues.

This rearrangement joins TRBV28 to TRBJ2-7; 12 nucleotides align to TRBD1. J gave up 5 bases and V 2 bases, and 7 bases lay outside the gene matches. The V gene's germline CDR1 is MDHEN and CDR2 SYDVKM. CDR3 length: 16 residues. The CDR3 DNA sequence: TGTGCCAGCAGTTTAGGGACAGGGGGCCTTGGGAACGAGCAGTACTTC. It translates to CASSLGTGGLGNEQYF.

The CDR3 nucleotides read TGTGCCAGCTCACGGCTAGCGGGGGGAACCTCCTACGAGCAGTACTTC. Translated, it gives CASSRLAGGTSYEQYF. The V and J genes are TRBV18 and TRBJ2-7; TRBD2 matches at 11 bases. Germline CDR1 reads KGHSH; CDR2 reads LQKENI. J lost 0 bases, V lost 4 bases, and 5 bases had no gene match. The CDR3 is made up of 16 amino acids.

J is TRBJ2-5 and V is TRBV19; TRBD1 is a possible D gene (5 bases). Deletions cut 3 bases from V and 5 bases from J, with 16 bases between. CDR1 LNHDA and CDR2 SQIVND come from the germline V gene (reference sequence). This CDR3 has 15 amino acids. This CDR3 is CASSITAAGSETQYF. The CDR3 DNA reads TGTGCCAGTAGTATTACGGCGGCAGGGTCGGAGACCCAGTACTTC.

V is TRBV30 and J is TRBJ1-3, with 8 bases identical to TRBD1. CDR1 is GTSNPN, CDR2 SVGIG, per germline (reference sequence). The CDR3 contains 16 residues. The junction had 10 bases not matched to a gene; V was cut back by 6 bases and J by 0 bases. CDR3 coding DNA: TGTGCCTGCTCGTGGGGGGACAGGCTCTCTGGAAACACCATATATTTT. This sequence encodes CACSWGDRLSGNTIYF.

The genes are TRBV7-2 and TRBJ2-2; 8 bases match TRBD2. This CDR3 region has 16 residues. Germline V lookup: CDR1 SGHTA, CDR2 FQGNSA. V dropped 1 base and J dropped 2; count of bases not matched to a gene: 3. The CDR3: CASSLGGLANTGELFF. The CDR3 nucleotides are TGTGCCAGCAGCTTAGGTGGACTAGCAAACACCGGGGAGCTGTTTTTT.

CDR3 DNA: TGCGCCAGCAGTACCACTAGCGGGAACCACAATGAGCAGTTCTTC. It specifies CASSTTSGNHNEQFF. The rearrangement links TRBV5-1 to TRBJ2-1; 10 positions match TRBD2. V shed 5 bases, J shed 5 bases, and the junction held 7 bases outside the gene matches. The CDR3 is 15 residues long. Germline-derived CDR1 and CDR2 are SGHRS and YFSETQ.

This sequence joins TRBV6-6 and TRBJ2-7; the D is unclear. This CDR3 comprises 12 residues. V shed 5 bases and J shed 3 bases, with 8 bases lying between them. Germline values: CDR1 MNHNY, CDR2 SVGAGI (reference sequence). The CDR3 reads CASSAQSYEQYF. The CDR3 DNA follows: TGTGCCAGCAGTGCACAGAGCTACGAGCAGTACTTC.

The chain has TRBV2 and TRBJ1-6; 8 bases agree with TRBD1. The CDR3 consists of 15 residues. CDR1 SNHLY and CDR2 FYNNEI come from the germline V gene. V was clipped by 6 bases and J by 6 bases; unmatched bases: 7. CDR3 coding DNA: TGTGCCAGCAGGGACGGACAGGGACTTAATTCACCCCTCCACTTT. Its translation is CASRDGQGLNSPLHF.

In its sample, this clone was seen a few times. The chain uses TRBV6-1 and TRBJ1-6, with 9 bases that match TRBD1. V lost 1 base to trimming and J lost 9 bases; unmatched junction nucleotides: 4. The CDR3 runs to 15 residues. The germline CDR1 and CDR2 sequences are MNHNS and SASEGT. DNA for the CDR3: TGTGCCAGCAGTGAAGGGACAGGGGATCTTTCACCCCTCCACTTT. Protein: CASSEGTGDLSPLHF.

Only a few counts were recorded for this clone. The rearrangement joins TRBV19 to TRBJ1-6; D uncertain. Trimming took off 3 bases at V and 8 bases at J, with 8 bases between the two ends. The germline V gene has CDR1 LNHDA and CDR2 SQIVND (reference sequence). The CDR3 consists of 13 residues. The CDR3 is CASSMGSYSPLHF. CDR3 in DNA: TGTGCCAGTAGTATGGGCAGCTATTCACCCCTCCACTTT.

V usage is TRBV25-1 and J usage is TRBJ2-7; 7 bases map to TRBD2. Losses at the gene ends were 6 bases for V and 3 bases for J; bases not matched to a gene: 8. From germline, CDR1 is MGHDK and CDR2 SYGVNS. The CDR3 has 14 amino acids. This CDR3 is CASSQTSPGYEQYF. The CDR3 region has the DNA TGTGCCAGCAGCCAGACTAGCCCTGGCTACGAGCAGTACTTC.

This clone was observed a handful of times. The rearrangement uses TRBV30 and TRBJ1-5; D is uncertain. V lost 1 base and J lost 8, with 15 bases in between. This CDR3 has 14 residues. Germline V CDR1 and CDR2: GTSNPN, SVGIG (reference sequence). This CDR3 reads CAWSGLLGQEPQHF. The CDR3 DNA reads TGTGCCTGGAGTGGTTTACTTGGCCAGGAGCCCCAGCATTTT.

The V call is TRBV7-8, the J call TRBJ1-3; weak D call: TRBD1 (6 bases). Trimming stripped 5 bases from V and 0 bases from J, with 17 bases between. The CDR3 has 17 residues. Germline V gene lookup returns CDR1 SGHVS and CDR2 FQNEAQ. This CDR3 reads CASSPHLRDISGNTIYF. CDR3 bases: TGTGCCAGCAGCCCACACCTCCGGGACATCTCTGGAAACACCATATATTTT.

This chain connects TRBV6-1 to TRBJ2-2; D perhaps matches TRBD1 (6 bases). Germline values: CDR1 MNHNS, CDR2 SASEGT. V lost 4 bases and J 4 bases, leaving 13 bases between the germline ends. This CDR3 has 15 amino acids. The CDR3 DNA reads TGTGCCAGCAGTGTGAAGGGGGTCGGCACCGGGGAGCTGTTTTTT. Its translation: CASSVKGVGTGELFF.

The V call is TRBV19, the J call TRBJ1-4; 8 nucleotides match TRBD1. The J segment lost 7 bases and the V segment lost 1 base, leaving 8 bases of the junction unmatched. From germline, CDR1 is LNHDA and CDR2 SQIVND (reference sequence). This CDR3 comprises 16 residues. Written as DNA, the CDR3 is TGTGCCAGTAGTATAGGTTCTGGACAGGGTAGTGAAAAACTGTTTTTT. Encoded protein: CASSIGSGQGSEKLFF. The full variable domain, in which reference TRBV19 and TRBJ1-4 provide the parts outside the CDR3, is DGGITQSPKYLFRKEGQNVTLSCEQNLNHDAMYWYRQDPGQGLRLIYYSQIVNDFQKGDIAEGYSVSREKKESFPLTVTSAQKNPTAFYLCASSIGSGQGSEKLFFGSGTQLSVL.

This chain connects TRBV11-3 to TRBJ2-5, with no clear D. Trimming removed 1 base from V and 0 bases from J, with 6 bases in between. Germline assignment: CDR1 SGHNT and CDR2 YENEEA. This CDR3 is 14 amino acids long. CDR3 bases: TGTGCCAGCAGCTTAGGGCCCTACCAAGAGACCCAGTACTTC. Protein sequence: CASSLGPYQETQYF.

The chain carries TRBV7-6 and TRBJ2-2; D is uncertain. The CDR3 loop spans 15 amino acids. Germline-derived CDR1 and CDR2 are SGHVS and FNYEAQ. V shed 5 bases and J shed 7 bases, with 17 bases lying between them. The CDR3 region is CASSQMTVAGGELFF. The CDR3 nucleotides read TGTGCCAGCAGCCAAATGACTGTGGCCGGCGGGGAGCTGTTTTTT.

The genes are TRBV19 and TRBJ1-1; the match to TRBD1 covers 8 bases. J lost 10 bases, V lost 3 bases, and 10 bases had no gene match. The germline CDR1 and CDR2 sequences are LNHDA and SQIVND (reference sequence). The CDR3 totals 14 residues. CDR3 residues: CASSISRTGITAFF. The CDR3 coding sequence is TGTGCCAGTAGTATCAGTCGGACAGGGATAACAGCTTTCTTT.

The chain carries TRBV10-2 and TRBJ1-2; TRBD1 agrees at 8 bases. The CDR3 extends over 16 amino acids. The trim removed 1 base at V and 3 bases at J, leaving 7 bases unmatched. Germline loops: CDR1 WSHSY, CDR2 SAAADI. CDR3 amino acids: CASSEWDRTNYYGYTF. In nucleotides, the CDR3 is TGCGCCAGCAGTGAGTGGGACAGGACCAATTACTATGGCTACACCTTC.

V usage is TRBV2 and J usage is TRBJ2-5; D remains unclear. Germline-derived CDR1 and CDR2 are SNHLY and FYNNEI. The CDR3 has 13 amino acids. Trimming stripped 7 bases from V and 2 bases from J, with 11 bases between. The CDR3, as DNA: TGTGCCAGCACCCCCATAGTACAAGAGACCCAGTACTTC. Translating it yields CASTPIVQETQYF.

The chain joins TRBV19 to TRBJ1-6, with TRBD1 as a possible D gene (5 bases). Germline lookup yields CDR1 LNHDA and CDR2 SQIVND (reference sequence). The length of the CDR3 is 12 residues. Trimming took off 9 bases at V and 2 bases at J, with 5 bases between the two ends. CDR3 sequence reads: CASRAYNSPLHF. The CDR3 DNA reads as TGTGCCAGCAGGGCCTATAATTCACCCCTCCACTTT.

This chain links TRBV6-1 with TRBJ2-7; D might be TRBD2 (6 bases). CDR3 size: 16 residues. Trimming removed 0 bases at V and 2 bases at J, with 14 bases between. Looked up from germline, CDR1 is MNHNS and CDR2 is SASEGT. The CDR3 reads CASSEARDSRPYEQYF. The CDR3 DNA is TGTGCCAGCAGTGAAGCGAGGGACTCTAGACCCTACGAGCAGTACTTC.

This clone was detected only a few times. Written as DNA, the CDR3 is TGTGCCAGCAGTGAAAATCCCTCGGGTTCGAATGAGCAGTTCTTC. It yields the protein CASSENPSGSNEQFF. The rearrangement links TRBV6-1 to TRBJ2-1; D not resolved. The germline CDR1 and CDR2 sequences are MNHNS and SASEGT. Between the trimmed V and J ends, which lost 2 bases and 7 bases, there was a span of 15 bases. This CDR3 has 15 amino acids.

The chain joins TRBV10-3 to TRBJ2-1, with D possibly being TRBD2 (5 bases). This CDR3 has 13 residues. Trimming cost V 3 bases and J 8 bases, with 11 bases left between them. The germline V gene encodes CDR1 ENHRY and CDR2 SYGVKD. The CDR3 sequence is CAISEFEEDEQFF. The CDR3 region has the DNA TGTGCCATCAGTGAATTCGAGGAGGATGAGCAGTTCTTC.

V is TRBV4-1 and J is TRBJ1-1, with 9 bases identical to TRBD1. In germline, CDR1 is MGHRA, CDR2 YSYEKL. The V gene end was trimmed by 3 bases and the J gene end by 1 base; junction bases not matched to a gene: 9. This CDR3 has 17 amino acids. CDR3 DNA sequence: TGCGCCAGCAGCCAGGCCCCGGGACAGGGAAGGAACACTGAAGCTTTCTTT. Translated, it gives CASSQAPGQGRNTEAFF.

The chain links TRBV6-1 to TRBJ1-2; unclear D gene. The germline V gene has CDR1 MNHNS and CDR2 SASEGT. The CDR3 runs to 11 residues. Deletions cut 11 bases from V and 5 bases from J, with 12 bases between. CDR3 sequence (DNA): TGTGCCCGGCGGGGAAATTATGGCTACACCTTC. It is translated as CARRGNYGYTF.